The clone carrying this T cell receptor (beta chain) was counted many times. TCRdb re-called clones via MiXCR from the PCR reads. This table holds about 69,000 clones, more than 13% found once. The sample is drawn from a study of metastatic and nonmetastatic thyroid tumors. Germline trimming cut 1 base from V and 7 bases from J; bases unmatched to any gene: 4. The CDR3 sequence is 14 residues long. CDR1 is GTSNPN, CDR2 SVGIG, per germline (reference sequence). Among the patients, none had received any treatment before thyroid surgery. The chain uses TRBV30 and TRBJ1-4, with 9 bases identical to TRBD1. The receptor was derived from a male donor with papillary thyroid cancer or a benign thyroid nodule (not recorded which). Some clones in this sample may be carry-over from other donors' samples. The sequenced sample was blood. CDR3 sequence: CAWSAGTGIEKLFF. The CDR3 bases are TGTGCCTGGAGTGCCGGGACAGGGATTGAAAAACTGTTTTTT.